The rows below give T cell receptor beta chains drawn from one sample of a study of blood T cell repertoires in COVID-19. Measured with immunoSEQ multiplex PCR; TCRdb has only the in-frame clones, and not every one. The sample gives around 110,000 clones, 75% to 95% of which show up once; approximately 1.9% is in the top ten. What was sequenced was peripheral blood. These receptors all stem from a human donor with active COVID-19. The donor label of this sample is uncertain. Both conserved end residues are part of each CDR3. Fields, in order: J gene, D gene, clone size, V gene, CDR3 length, CDR3 protein, CDR3 DNA. The D gene is left open where the match is weak. Clone sizes are given selectively: once, few, many, or a class where the clone is expanded.

TRBJ1-2,.,.,TRBV5-4,15,CASSLGSALNYGYTF,TGTGCCAGCAGCTTGGGGAGCGCACTGAACTATGGCTACACCTTC
TRBJ2-1,TRBD2,.,TRBV3-1/TRBV3-2,15,CASSFGTSGANEQFF,TGTGCCAGCAGCTTCGGGACTAGCGGGGCAAATGAGCAGTTCTTC
TRBJ2-1,.,.,TRBV2,14,CASSDLGLYNEQFF,TGTGCCAGCAGCGATCTAGGACTATACAATGAGCAGTTCTTC
TRBJ2-5,.,.,TRBV6-5,16,CASSYFGGAGKETQYF,TGTGCCAGCAGTTATTTTGGGGGGGCCGGTAAAGAGACCCAGTACTTC
TRBJ2-2,.,.,TRBV12-3/TRBV12-4,13,CASSPSSTGELFF,TGTGCCAGCAGTCCCTCGTCCACCGGGGAGCTGTTTTTT
TRBJ2-7,.,.,TRBV6-2/TRBV6-3,16,CASSRYGQLSSYEQYF,TGTGCCAGCAGTCGATATGGACAGCTTAGCTCCTACGAGCAGTACTTC
TRBJ1-2,TRBD1,once,TRBV30,13,CAWSVTGGVGYTF,TGTGCCTGGAGTGTGACAGGGGGCGTTGGCTACACCTTC
TRBJ2-5,TRBD1,.,TRBV15,14,CATSRDRNEETQYF,TGTGCCACCAGCAGGGACAGGAACGAAGAGACCCAGTACTTC
TRBJ2-7,TRBD1,.,TRBV15,15,CATSRDKTGQREQYF,TGTGCCACCAGCAGAGATAAGACAGGGCAGCGGGAGCAGTACTTC
TRBJ2-3,.,.,TRBV20-1,12,CSASSSTDTQYF,TGCAGTGCTAGTTCTAGCACAGATACGCAGTATTTT
TRBJ2-7,.,.,TRBV30,13,CAWSVAFLHEQYF,TGTGCCTGGAGCGTGGCTTTCCTCCACGAGCAGTACTTC
TRBJ1-2,.,.,TRBV29-1,12,CSVGTAPYGYTF,TGCAGCGTTGGAACTGCTCCCTATGGCTACACCTTC
TRBJ1-2,.,.,TRBV4-3,15,CASSPKDRPFYGYTF,TGCGCCAGCAGCCCCAAGGACAGACCTTTCTATGGCTACACCTTC
TRBJ2-5,.,.,TRBV5-5,14,CASSLGLSQETQYF,TGTGCCAGCAGCTTAGGACTATCCCAAGAGACCCAGTACTTC
TRBJ2-3,TRBD2,.,TRBV19,15,CASSITSGGPDTQYF,TGTGCCAGTAGTATTACTAGCGGGGGACCAGATACGCAGTATTTT
TRBJ1-1,.,.,TRBV5-1,13,CASSLEGVGEAFF,TGCGCCAGCAGCTTGGAGGGGGTTGGTGAAGCTTTCTTT
TRBJ1-2,.,.,TRBV6-6,15,CASSSSRGSVYGYTF,TGTGCCAGCAGTTCGTCCAGGGGTTCAGTCTATGGCTACACCTTC
TRBJ2-5,TRBD2,.,TRBV10-1,16,CASSALPGLEVETQYF,TGCGCCAGCAGTGCACTACCGGGACTAGAGGTGGAGACCCAGTACTTC
TRBJ2-7,.,.,TRBV7-6,15,CASSSGAGEGYEQYF,TGTGCCAGCAGCAGCGGGGCAGGGGAAGGCTACGAGCAGTACTTC
TRBJ1-2,TRBD1,.,TRBV5-1,16,CASSTTGTGDGYGYTF,TGCGCCAGCAGCACAACCGGGACAGGGGATGGCTATGGCTACACCTTC
TRBJ1-4,TRBD1,.,TRBV6-5,13,CACRDRRNEKLFF,TGTGCCTGCCGGGACAGGCGAAATGAAAAACTGTTTTTT
TRBJ1-3,.,.,TRBV11-2,13,CASSLAGVDTIYF,TGTGCCAGCAGCTTAGCGGGGGTGGACACCATATATTTT
TRBJ2-5,TRBD2,few,TRBV19,13,CATGTSGQETQYF,TGTGCCACCGGGACTAGCGGACAAGAGACCCAGTACTTC
TRBJ2-7,.,.,TRBV21-1,16,CASSKKKLERGSEQYF,TGTGCCAGCAGCAAAAAAAAATTAGAGAGAGGATCCGAGCAGTACTTC
TRBJ2-3,TRBD2,once,TRBV7-8,17,CASSLGFGGGSTDTQYF,TGTGCCAGCAGCTTAGGTTTTGGCGGGGGGAGCACAGATACGCAGTATTTT
TRBJ2-1,.,.,TRBV15,18,CATSRDRGAGSSYNEQFF,TGTGCCACCAGCAGAGATCGTGGGGCGGGAAGCTCCTACAATGAGCAGTTCTTC
TRBJ2-7,.,.,TRBV5-1,14,CASSLASGVDEQYF,TGCGCCAGCAGCTTAGCCTCAGGGGTCGACGAGCAGTACTTC